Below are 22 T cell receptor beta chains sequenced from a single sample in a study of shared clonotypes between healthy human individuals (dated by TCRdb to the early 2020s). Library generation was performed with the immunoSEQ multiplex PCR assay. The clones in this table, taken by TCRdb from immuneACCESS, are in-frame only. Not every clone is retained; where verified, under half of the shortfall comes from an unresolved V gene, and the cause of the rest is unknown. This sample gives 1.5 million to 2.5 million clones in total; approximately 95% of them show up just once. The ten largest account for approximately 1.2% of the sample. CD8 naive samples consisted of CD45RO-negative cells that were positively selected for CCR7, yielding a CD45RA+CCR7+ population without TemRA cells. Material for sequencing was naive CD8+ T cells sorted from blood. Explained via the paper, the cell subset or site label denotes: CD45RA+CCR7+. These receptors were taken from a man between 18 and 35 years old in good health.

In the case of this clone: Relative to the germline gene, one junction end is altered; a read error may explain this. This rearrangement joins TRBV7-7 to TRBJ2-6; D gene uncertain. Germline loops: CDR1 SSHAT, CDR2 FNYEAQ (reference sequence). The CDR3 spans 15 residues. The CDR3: CASSPRISGANVLTF. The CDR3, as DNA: TGTGCTAGCAGCCCCAGAATCTCTGGGGCCAACGTCCTGACTTTC. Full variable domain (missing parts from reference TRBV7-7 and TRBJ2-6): GAGVSQSPRYKVTKRGQDVTLRCDPISSHATLYWYQQALGQGPEFLTYFNYEAQPDKSGLPSDRFSAERPEGSISTLTIQRTEQRDSAMYRCASSPRISGANVLTFGAGSRLTVL.

The CDR3 loop is CATSRYPTGNTEAFF. The CDR3 DNA reads TGTGCCACCAGCAGATACCCGACAGGGAACACTGAAGCTTTCTTT. The chain links TRBV15 to TRBJ1-1; D may be TRBD1 (6 bases). Per germline, CDR1 LNHNV and CDR2 YYDKDF (reference sequence). Trimming cost V 2 bases and J 1 base, with 11 bases left between them. The CDR3 totals 15 residues.

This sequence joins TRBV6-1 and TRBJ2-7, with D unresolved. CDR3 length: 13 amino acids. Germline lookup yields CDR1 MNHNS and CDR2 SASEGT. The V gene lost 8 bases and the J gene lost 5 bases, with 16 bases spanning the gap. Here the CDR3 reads CASLERIRDEQYF. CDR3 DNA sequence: TGTGCCAGCCTCGAGCGAATAAGGGACGAGCAGTACTTC.

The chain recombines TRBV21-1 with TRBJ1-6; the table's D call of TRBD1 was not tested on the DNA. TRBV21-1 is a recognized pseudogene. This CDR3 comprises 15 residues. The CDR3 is CASSKGGSGHSPLHF. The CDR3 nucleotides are TGTGCCAGCAGCAAAGGGGGCTCCGGGCATTCACCCCTCCACTTT.

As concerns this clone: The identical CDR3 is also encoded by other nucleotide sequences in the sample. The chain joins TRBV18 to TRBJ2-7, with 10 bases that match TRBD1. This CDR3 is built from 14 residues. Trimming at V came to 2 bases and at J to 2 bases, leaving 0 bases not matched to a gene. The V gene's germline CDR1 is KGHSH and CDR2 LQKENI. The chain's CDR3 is CASSPGQGAYEQYF. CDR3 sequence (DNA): TGTGCCAGCTCACCAGGACAGGGGGCCTACGAGCAGTACTTC.

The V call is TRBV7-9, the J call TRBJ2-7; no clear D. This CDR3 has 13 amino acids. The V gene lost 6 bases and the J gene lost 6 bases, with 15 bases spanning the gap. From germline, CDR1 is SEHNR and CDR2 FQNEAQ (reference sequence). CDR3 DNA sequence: TGTGCCAGCAGACCGCTGTTACCGGGCGAGCAGTACTTC. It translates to CASRPLLPGEQYF.

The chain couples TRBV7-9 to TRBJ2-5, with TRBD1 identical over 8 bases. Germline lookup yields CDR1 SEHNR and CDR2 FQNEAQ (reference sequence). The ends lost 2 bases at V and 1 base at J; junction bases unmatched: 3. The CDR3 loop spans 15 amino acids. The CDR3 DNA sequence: TGTGCCAGCAGCTTACGGACAGGGATCCAAGAGACCCAGTACTTC. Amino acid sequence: CASSLRTGIQETQYF. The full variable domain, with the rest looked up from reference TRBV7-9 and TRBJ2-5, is DTGVSQNPRHKITKRGQNVTFRCDPISEHNRLYWYRQTLGQGPEFLTYFQNEAQLEKSRLLSDRFSAERPKGSFSTLEIQRTEQGDSAMYLCASSLRTGIQETQYFGPGTRLLVL.

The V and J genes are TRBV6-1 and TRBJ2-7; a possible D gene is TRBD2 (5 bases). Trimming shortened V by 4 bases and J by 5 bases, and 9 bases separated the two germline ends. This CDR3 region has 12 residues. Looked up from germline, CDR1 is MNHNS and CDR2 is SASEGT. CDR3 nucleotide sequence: TGTGCCAGCAGTGTGAGGCGGGACGAGCAGTACTTC. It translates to CASSVRRDEQYF.

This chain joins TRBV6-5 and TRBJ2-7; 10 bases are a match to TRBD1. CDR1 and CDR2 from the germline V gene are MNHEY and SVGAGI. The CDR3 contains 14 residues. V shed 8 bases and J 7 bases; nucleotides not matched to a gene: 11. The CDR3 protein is CASGGGQGPGEQYF. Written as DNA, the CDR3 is TGTGCCAGCGGAGGGGGACAGGGGCCGGGTGAGCAGTACTTC.

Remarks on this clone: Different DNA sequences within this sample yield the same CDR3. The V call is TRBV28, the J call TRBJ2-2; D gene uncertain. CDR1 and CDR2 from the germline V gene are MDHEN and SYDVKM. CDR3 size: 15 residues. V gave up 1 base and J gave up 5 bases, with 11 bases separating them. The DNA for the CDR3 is TGTGCCAGCAGTTTATTTGGGGAACTAACCGGGGAGCTGTTTTTT. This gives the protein CASSLFGELTGELFF.

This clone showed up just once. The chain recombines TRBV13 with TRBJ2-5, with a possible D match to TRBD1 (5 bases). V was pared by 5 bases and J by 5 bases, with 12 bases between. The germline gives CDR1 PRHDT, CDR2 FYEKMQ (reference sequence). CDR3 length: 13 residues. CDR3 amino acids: CASSTGAAETQYF. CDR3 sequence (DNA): TGTGCCAGCAGCACTGGGGCGGCGGAGACCCAGTACTTC.

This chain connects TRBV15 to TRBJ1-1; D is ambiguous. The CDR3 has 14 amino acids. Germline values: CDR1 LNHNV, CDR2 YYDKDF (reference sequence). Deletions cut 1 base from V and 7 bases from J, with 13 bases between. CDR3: CATSRVREMNEAFF. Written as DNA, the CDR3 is TGTGCCACCAGCAGAGTACGGGAGATGAATGAAGCTTTCTTT.

The CDR3 DNA sequence: TGTGCCAGCAGCCCCTCCGAAAGGGCCGAAAAACTGTTTTTT. Encoded protein: CASSPSERAEKLFF. This chain joins TRBV7-8 and TRBJ1-4; no clear D gene. The CDR3 length is 14 residues. Germline-derived CDR1 and CDR2 are SGHVS and FQNEAQ. V gave up 5 bases and J gave up 8 bases, with 15 bases separating them.

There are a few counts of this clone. The CDR3 DNA is TGTGCCAGCAGTCCCCGGGAGGGGTGGGGGACTGAAGCTTTCTTT. This gives the protein CASSPREGWGTEAFF. The chain joins TRBV28 to TRBJ1-1; a weak D match, TRBD1 (5 bases). V lost 5 bases and J lost 5, with 18 bases in between. The CDR3 is 15 amino acids. From germline, CDR1 is MDHEN and CDR2 SYDVKM.

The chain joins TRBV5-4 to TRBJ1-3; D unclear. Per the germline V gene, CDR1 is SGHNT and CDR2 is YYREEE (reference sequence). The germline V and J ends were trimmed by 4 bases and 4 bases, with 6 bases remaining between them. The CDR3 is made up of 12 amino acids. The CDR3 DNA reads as TGTGCCAGCAGCAGAGGCGGAAACACCATATATTTT. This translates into CASSRGGNTIYF.

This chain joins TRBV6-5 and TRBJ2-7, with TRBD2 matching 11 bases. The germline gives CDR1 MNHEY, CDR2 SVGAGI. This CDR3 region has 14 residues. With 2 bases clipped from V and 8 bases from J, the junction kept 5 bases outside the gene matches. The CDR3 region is CASSYGLAGGQQYF. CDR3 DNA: TGTGCCAGCAGTTACGGTCTAGCGGGAGGTCAGCAGTACTTC.

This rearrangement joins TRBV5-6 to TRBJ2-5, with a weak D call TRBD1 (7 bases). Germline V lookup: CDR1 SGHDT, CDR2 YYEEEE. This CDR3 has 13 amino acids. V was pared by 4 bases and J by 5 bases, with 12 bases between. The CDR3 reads CASSQGGQETQYF. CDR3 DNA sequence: TGTGCCAGCAGCCAGGGGGGCCAGGAGACCCAGTACTTC.

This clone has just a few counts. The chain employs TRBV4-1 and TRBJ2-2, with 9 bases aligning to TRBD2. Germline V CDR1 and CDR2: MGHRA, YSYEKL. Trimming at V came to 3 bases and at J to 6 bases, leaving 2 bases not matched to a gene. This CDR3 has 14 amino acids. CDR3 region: CASSQASGAGELFF. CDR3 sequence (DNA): TGCGCCAGCAGCCAGGCTAGCGGGGCCGGGGAGCTGTTTTTT.

For the CDR3, the DNA is TGTGCCAGCAGCTTAGCCAACAGGGGGTACGAGCAGTACTTC. Encoded protein: CASSLANRGYEQYF. This chain uses TRBV7-9 with TRBJ2-7, with 8 bases aligning to TRBD1. The CDR3 extends over 14 amino acids. J lost 4 bases, V lost 0 bases, and 2 bases had no gene match. Germline loops: CDR1 SEHNR, CDR2 FQNEAQ (reference sequence).

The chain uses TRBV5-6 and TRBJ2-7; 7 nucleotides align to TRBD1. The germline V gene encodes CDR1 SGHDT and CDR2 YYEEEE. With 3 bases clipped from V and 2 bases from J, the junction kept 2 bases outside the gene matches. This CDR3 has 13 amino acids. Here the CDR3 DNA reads TGTGCCAGCAGCTGGGACAGTGCCTACGAGCAGTACTTC. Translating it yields CASSWDSAYEQYF.

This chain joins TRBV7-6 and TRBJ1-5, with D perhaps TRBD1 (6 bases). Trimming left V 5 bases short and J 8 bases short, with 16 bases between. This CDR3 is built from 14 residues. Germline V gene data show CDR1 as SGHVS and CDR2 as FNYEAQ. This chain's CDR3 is CASSTWGGREPQHF. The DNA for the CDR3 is TGTGCCAGCAGCACATGGGGGGGCAGGGAGCCCCAGCATTTT.

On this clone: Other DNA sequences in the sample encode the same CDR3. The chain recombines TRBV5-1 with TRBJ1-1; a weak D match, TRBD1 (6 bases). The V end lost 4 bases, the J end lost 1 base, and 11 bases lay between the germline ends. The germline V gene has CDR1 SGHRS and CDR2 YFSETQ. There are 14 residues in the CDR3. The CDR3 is CASSLGHSNTEAFF. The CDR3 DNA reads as TGCGCCAGCAGCCTGGGACATTCGAACACTGAAGCTTTCTTT.